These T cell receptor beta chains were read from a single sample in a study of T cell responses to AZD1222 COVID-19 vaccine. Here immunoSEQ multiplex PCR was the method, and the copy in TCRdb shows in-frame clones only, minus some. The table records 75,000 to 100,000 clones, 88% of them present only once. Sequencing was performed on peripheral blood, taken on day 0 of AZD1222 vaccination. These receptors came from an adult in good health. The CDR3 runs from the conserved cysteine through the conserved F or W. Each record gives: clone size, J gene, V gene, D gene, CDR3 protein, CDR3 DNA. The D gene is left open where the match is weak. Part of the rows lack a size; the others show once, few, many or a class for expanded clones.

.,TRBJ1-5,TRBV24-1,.,CATNRAPNQPQHF,TGTGCCACCAACAGGGCCCCCAATCAGCCCCAGCATTTT
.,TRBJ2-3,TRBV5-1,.,CASSLVGTSVRQTDTQYF,TGCGCCAGCAGCTTGGTGGGGACGTCCGTACGACAGACAGATACGCAGTATTTT
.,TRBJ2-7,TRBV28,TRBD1,CASSLTGVTYEQYF,TGTGCCAGCAGTTTGACAGGGGTTACCTACGAGCAGTACTTC
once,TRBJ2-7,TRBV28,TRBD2,CASSSVGTRSSYEQYF,TGTGCCAGCAGTAGCGTCGGGACTAGGAGCTCCTACGAGCAGTACTTC
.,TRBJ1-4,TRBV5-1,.,CASSPRGATNEKLFF,TGCGCCAGCAGCCCGCGGGGGGCAACTAATGAAAAACTGTTTTTT
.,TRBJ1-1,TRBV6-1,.,CASSEQGRGTEAFF,TGTGCCAGCAGTGAACAGGGCAGAGGCACTGAAGCTTTCTTT
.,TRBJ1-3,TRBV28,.,CASSLVGGSGNTIYF,TGTGCCAGCAGCCTCGTCGGGGGCTCCGGAAACACCATATATTTT
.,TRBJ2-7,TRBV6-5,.,CASSYSAAVSYEQYF,TGTGCCAGCAGTTACTCCGCGGCAGTCTCCTACGAGCAGTACTTC
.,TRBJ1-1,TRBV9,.,CASSVALMNTEAFF,TGTGCCAGCAGCGTAGCGTTGATGAACACTGAAGCTTTCTTT
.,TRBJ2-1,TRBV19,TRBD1,CASSRTGWNEQFF,TGTGCCAGTAGTAGGACAGGGTGGAATGAGCAGTTCTTC
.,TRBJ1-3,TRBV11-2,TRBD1,CASSYTGGQGARNTIYF,TGTGCCAGCAGCTATACCGGAGGACAGGGGGCTAGAAACACCATATATTTT
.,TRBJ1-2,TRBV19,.,CASSISGPPNYGYTF,TGTGCCAGTAGTATCTCAGGACCTCCTAACTATGGCTACACCTTC
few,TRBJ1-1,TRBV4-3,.,CASSHGAQVMNTEAFF,TGCGCCAGCAGCCACGGGGCCCAAGTTATGAACACTGAAGCTTTCTTT
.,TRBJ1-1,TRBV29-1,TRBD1,CSVPGTVNTEAFF,TGCAGCGTTCCCGGGACAGTGAACACTGAAGCTTTCTTT
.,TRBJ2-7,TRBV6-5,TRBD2,CASSDSGKAFYEQYF,TGTGCCAGCAGCGATAGCGGGAAGGCCTTCTACGAGCAGTACTTC
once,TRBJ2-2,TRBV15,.,CATRAGAHNTGELFF,TGTGCCACCAGAGCCGGGGCGCACAACACCGGGGAGCTGTTTTTT
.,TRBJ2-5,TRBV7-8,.,CASSLVGPGVSETQYF,TGTGCCAGCAGCTTAGTCGGGCCAGGGGTATCGGAGACCCAGTACTTC
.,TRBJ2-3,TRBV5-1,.,CASRGEVSTDTQYF,TGCGCCAGCAGAGGGGAGGTTAGCACAGATACGCAGTATTTT
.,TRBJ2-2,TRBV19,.,CASSARGAATGELFF,TGTGCCAGTAGTGCCAGGGGGGCGGCCACCGGGGAGCTGTTTTTT
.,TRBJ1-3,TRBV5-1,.,CASSLGDGGNTIYF,TGCGCCAGCAGCTTGGGGGACGGTGGAAACACCATATATTTT
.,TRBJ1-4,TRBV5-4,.,CASSRGGANEKLFF,TGTGCCAGCAGCCGGGGGGGAGCTAATGAAAAACTGTTTTTT
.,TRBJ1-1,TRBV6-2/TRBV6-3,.,CASSYRGYTEAFF,TGTGCCAGCAGTTACCGGGGGTACACTGAAGCTTTCTTT
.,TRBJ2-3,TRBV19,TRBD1,CASSLGTGVFHTQYF,TGTGCCAGTAGCCTCGGGACAGGGGTTTTTCATACGCAGTATTTT
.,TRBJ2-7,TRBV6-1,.,CASSEWAGASYEQYF,TGTGCCAGCAGTGAATGGGCAGGGGCCTCCTACGAGCAGTACTTC
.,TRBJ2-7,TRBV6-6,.,CASSSETTYEQYF,TGTGCCAGCAGTTCTGAGACTACCTACGAGCAGTACTTC
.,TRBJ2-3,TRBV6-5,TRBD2,CASSIGSGNTDTQYF,TGTGCCAGCAGTATTGGTAGCGGGAACACAGATACGCAGTATTTT
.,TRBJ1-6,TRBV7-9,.,CASRHYNSPLHF,TGTGCCAGCAGGCATTATAATTCACCCCTCCACTTT
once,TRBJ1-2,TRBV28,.,CAITGGSNYGYTF,TGTGCCATCACGGGGGGGTCTAACTATGGCTACACCTTC